One sample yielded the 20 T cell receptor beta chains listed below, sequenced in a study of low-dose radiotherapy and immunotherapy resistance in tumors. Covering alpha and beta chains, TRAV- and TRBV-specific primers were used for the first-strand cDNA. The authors amplified TCRs for 20 PCR cycles with a constant-region primer and a V-primer adapter. Via MiXCR, TCRdb re-called the reads, giving one row per CDR3 protein. The sample has about 12,000 distinct CDR3 sequences, approximately 80% seen once. These receptors were collected from a human donor with advanced metastatic prostate, ovarian, gallbladder or colorectal cancer (not recorded which). This table probably holds off-target reads from a library built for another chain.

This clonotype has only one observation. The V gene is TRBV27, the J gene TRBJ1-5, with a weak D call TRBD1 (5 bases). Per the germline V gene, CDR1 is MNHEY and CDR2 is SMNVEV (reference sequence). This CDR3 has 16 amino acids. Trimming shortened V by 5 bases and J by 6 bases, and 20 bases separated the two germline ends. The CDR3, as DNA: TGTGCCAGCAGTACCCAGGGCCGGATTAAGGGTCAGCCCCAGCATTTT. Amino acids: CASSTQGRIKGQPQHF.

This chain uses TRBV19 with TRBJ1-5; 7 bases match TRBD1. The V segment lost 5 bases and the J segment 2 bases; nucleotides outside the gene matches: 6. This CDR3 region has 15 residues. The germline V gene encodes CDR1 LNHDA and CDR2 SQIVND (reference sequence). The CDR3 nucleotides read TGTGCCAGTAGTCTACAGGGGATCCGCAATCAGCCCCAGCATTTT. Translated, it gives CASSLQGIRNQPQHF.

The chain recombines TRBV7-3 with TRBJ2-5; D uncertain. V gave up 4 bases and J gave up 4 bases, with 7 bases separating them. Germline CDR1 and CDR2: SGHTA and FQGTGA. This CDR3 is built from 12 residues. The CDR3 DNA follows: TGTGCCAGCAGCTCTAGAGGAGAGACCCAGTACTTC. Translation gives CASSSRGETQYF.

The chain has TRBV18 and TRBJ2-7, with D tentatively TRBD1 (5 bases). Germline V gene data show CDR1 as KGHSH and CDR2 as LQKENI. Trimming stripped 0 bases from V and 5 bases from J, with 11 bases between. The CDR3 contains 14 residues. Here the CDR3 reads CASSPPGQLHEQYF. The CDR3 nucleotides read TGTGCCAGCTCACCACCGGGGCAGCTCCACGAGCAGTACTTC. The full variable domain, completed using reference TRBV18 and TRBJ2-7, is NAGVMQNPRHLVRRRGQEARLRCSPMKGHSHVYWYRQLPEEGLKFMVYLQKENIIDESGMPKERFSAEFPKEGPSILRIQQVVRGDSAAYFCASSPPGQLHEQYFGPGTRLTVT.

The chain has TRBV28 and TRBJ1-3; D ambiguous. The CDR3 extends over 11 amino acids. Trimming cost V 10 bases and J 8 bases, with 12 bases left between them. Germline values: CDR1 MDHEN, CDR2 SYDVKM. The CDR3 DNA follows: TGTGCCACGGGTCTCTGGGACACCATATATTTT. It encodes CATGLWDTIYF.

V gene TRBV7-2 combines with J gene TRBJ2-1; weak D call: TRBD1 (5 bases). Germline CDR1 SGHTA, CDR2 FQGNSA. Trimming left V 2 bases short and J 2 bases short, with 10 bases between. The CDR3 is made up of 15 amino acids. DNA of the CDR3: TGTGCCAGCAGCTTACCCTCGACAGCCTACAATGAGCAGTTCTTC. Translated: CASSLPSTAYNEQFF.

V gene TRBV29-1 combines with J gene TRBJ2-2, with D unresolved. The germline V gene encodes CDR1 SQVTM and CDR2 ANQGSEA. There are 14 residues in the CDR3. V was clipped by 6 bases and J by 0 bases, with 11 bases between them. CDR3 amino acids: CSVGFTANTGELFF. CDR3 nucleotide sequence: TGCAGCGTGGGATTTACAGCGAACACCGGGGAGCTGTTTTTT.

The genes are TRBV10-3 and TRBJ2-1; D remains unclear. The V and J ends lost 4 bases and 4 bases respectively, with 8 bases between them. Germline V gene data show CDR1 as ENHRY and CDR2 as SYGVKD. This CDR3 is built from 13 residues. CDR3 protein: CAISVTAYNEQFF. CDR3 sequence (DNA): TGTGCCATCAGTGTGACTGCATACAATGAGCAGTTCTTC.

The chain combines TRBV10-3 with TRBJ2-7, with D perhaps matching TRBD1 (5 bases). CDR3 length equals 14 residues. V was clipped by 3 bases and J by 3 bases, with 12 bases between them. Germline-derived CDR1 and CDR2 are ENHRY and SYGVKD. The DNA for the CDR3 is TGTGCCATCAGTGAAGTGGGCAGGGACTACGAGCAGTACTTC. The encoded protein is CAISEVGRDYEQYF.

The genes are TRBV3-1 and TRBJ1-5; the D gene is possibly TRBD1 (5 bases). With 3 bases removed from V and 4 bases from J, the gap between germline ends came to 10 bases. Germline CDR1 LGHDT, CDR2 YNNKEL (reference sequence). The CDR3 is 14 residues long. CDR3 bases: TGTGCCAGCAGCCAGACGGGACTAAATCAGCCCCAGCATTTT. Amino acids: CASSQTGLNQPQHF.

The V call is TRBV28, the J call TRBJ2-3, with 8 bases that match TRBD2. From germline, CDR1 is MDHEN and CDR2 SYDVKM. The CDR3 loop spans 16 amino acids. Unmatched junction bases numbered 10, after V lost 8 bases and J lost 0 bases. The CDR3: CASGEISGVSTDTQYF. DNA of the CDR3: TGTGCCAGCGGCGAAATTAGCGGGGTTAGCACAGATACGCAGTATTTT.

This chain joins TRBV29-1 and TRBJ2-7; TRBD2 matches at 7 bases. V shed 3 bases, J shed 2 bases, and the junction held 7 bases outside the gene matches. The CDR3 sequence is 14 residues long. Germline CDR1 and CDR2: SQVTM and ANQGSEA. The DNA of the CDR3 is TGCAGCGTTGAGGAACACCGGGGGGCCTACGAGCAGTACTTC. It translates to CSVEEHRGAYEQYF.

This clonotype occurred a few times. V is TRBV12-3 or TRBV12-4 and J is TRBJ2-2; a possible D gene is TRBD2 (7 bases). The CDR3 is made up of 17 amino acids. The V end lost 0 bases, the J end lost 3 bases, and 14 bases lay between the germline ends. In nucleotides, the CDR3 is TGTGCCAGCAGTTTAGCGCGCGGGGGCGCAGACACCGGGGAGCTGTTTTTT. It is translated as CASSLARGGADTGELFF.

The J gene is TRBJ2-7, the V gene TRBV25-1; TRBD1 might be the D (6 bases). Germline loops: CDR1 MGHDK, CDR2 SYGVNS. Deletions cut 4 bases from V and 2 bases from J, with 9 bases between. The CDR3 runs 13 residues. The CDR3 DNA sequence: TGTGCCAGCAGTGGGACAGTCACCTACGAGCAGTACTTC. As protein: CASSGTVTYEQYF.

The chain recombines TRBV12-5 with TRBJ2-2; 8 nucleotides align to TRBD1. Germline V gene data show CDR1 as LGHNT and CDR2 as FRNRAP. The CDR3 is 17 amino acids. With V trimmed by 7 bases and J by 0 bases, 10 bases remained unmatched. The CDR3: CASDDGTGSANTGELFF. The CDR3 nucleotides are TGTGCTAGTGATGACGGGACAGGTTCCGCGAACACCGGGGAGCTGTTTTTT.

J is TRBJ1-6 and V is TRBV28, with TRBD1 as a possible D gene (5 bases). This CDR3 contains 14 residues. The germline CDR1 and CDR2 sequences are MDHEN and SYDVKM. V was trimmed by 11 bases and J by 9 bases, leaving 20 bases between them. CDR3 sequence: CAAGVKPGRSPLHF. The CDR3 coding sequence is TGTGCCGCGGGGGTAAAGCCAGGGCGTTCACCCCTCCACTTT.

The chain is built from TRBV9 and TRBJ2-7; D uncertain. V was shortened by 0 bases and J by 7 bases, with 11 bases between the two germline ends. The CDR3 consists of 13 residues. From germline, CDR1 is SGDLS and CDR2 YYNGEE. For the CDR3, the DNA is TGTGCCAGCAGCGTAGAATCTCTGGGAGAGCAGTACTTC. It is translated as CASSVESLGEQYF.

This clonotype came up once. The chain recombines TRBV28 with TRBJ2-5, with TRBD1 identical over 9 bases. The CDR3 has 15 residues. Looked up from germline, CDR1 is MDHEN and CDR2 is SYDVKM. V lost 8 bases, J lost 5 bases, and 12 bases stayed unmatched. The CDR3, as DNA: TGTGCCAGCTCGACGCCGACAGGGGGGCGGGAGACCCAGTACTTC. Translating gives CASSTPTGGRETQYF.

V usage is TRBV28 and J usage is TRBJ2-7; the D gene is possibly TRBD2 (5 bases). Trimming cost V 3 bases and J 5 bases, with 5 bases left between them. From germline, CDR1 is MDHEN and CDR2 SYDVKM. This CDR3 region has 11 residues. This chain's CDR3 is CASSLRDEQYF. The CDR3 DNA reads TGTGCCAGCAGTTTGAGGGACGAGCAGTACTTC.

This chain connects TRBV12-3 or TRBV12-4 to TRBJ1-1; possible D gene TRBD1, 5 bases. The CDR3 totals 15 residues. The V and J ends lost 6 bases and 6 bases respectively, with 20 bases between them. The CDR3 DNA follows: TGTGCCAGCAGATACAACGCGGGACGGGGCGCTGAAGCTTTCTTT. This translates into CASRYNAGRGAEAFF.